This T cell receptor (beta chain) appears in the sequencing data of a study of shared clonotypes between healthy human individuals (dated by TCRdb to 2018 to 2020). Looking at the study overall: The cohort comprised a couple of women and a few men aged 18 to 49 years. For each donor, CD4 naive and CD4 memory were each run on three plates, CD8 naive on two plates, and CD8 memory on one plate. To estimate repertoire size and how much clonotypes are shared between individuals, the study performed deep sequencing of blood TCR repertoires from a handful of healthy adults. To increase sequencing depth and limit assay-specific biases, TCR repertoire library preparation and sequencing were carried out by different laboratories using diverse techniques. Between about 0.94 and 8.9 billion PBMCs per donor were obtained by leukapheresis. The research as a whole found: Naive subsets generally had larger estimated clonotype richness than memory subsets did. Pairwise subsampling indicated that sequencing depth was expected to affect the degree of clonotype sharing among donors. Across a handful of donors, approximately 5% of naive CD4, around 3.5% of naive CD8, around 2.5% of memory CD4, and around 0.4% of memory CD8 clonotypes were shared. Compared with non-shared clonotypes, the clonotypes found in all four sorted-subset donors had higher generation probabilities. The small number of donors limited the genetic and exposure-history diversity represented. Sampling was limited to blood, and TCR repertoires in tissue likely differ from TCR repertoires in blood. Even with the large sequencing depth, rarefaction of the sorted-subset datasets indicated that sequencing was incomplete.

The donors were healthy, HIV-negative adults with no recently reported acute infections or vaccinations. All donors were Caucasian adults living in Nashville, Tennessee, USA. CD4+ T cells were enriched by magnetic negative selection, after which naive cells were positively selected on CD45RA and the negative fraction was taken as the memory subset. Blood was collected by leukapheresis, and PBMCs were isolated by Ficoll-Histopaque density gradient centrifugation and then cryopreserved in liquid nitrogen vapor phase. Analytical flow cytometry was used to check the purity and quantity of each magnetically sorted T cell population. Genomic DNA was isolated from every sorted fraction and measured by UV absorbance on a Nanodrop 2000c. As encoded in the germline V gene (reference sequence), CDR1 is MNHEY while CDR2 is SMNVEV. The CDR3 spans 16 residues, from the cysteine through the phenylalanine. This entry keeps only the CDR3 DNA: 48 bases, framed from base 1. For this chain, trimming is 2 bases at the V end and 4 bases at the J end, and the number of junction bases without a gene match is 4.

As for this clone: Its cognate antigen has yet to be identified. Per-base quality was not reported, and no clone a single base away is much larger than it.

Using the deep immunoSEQ assay, multiplex PCR amplified TCR CDR3 regions from genomic DNA. Genomic DNA extracted from each cell subset was distributed evenly over all wells of several immunoSEQ 96-well plates, and each plate served as one replicate. For sorted subsets, each replicate PCR was loaded with around 220 ng genomic DNA, equivalent to 25,000 to 30,000 T cell genomes. The purified libraries were quantified using a Qubit 3.0 fluorometer, sized with a Bioanalyzer 2100, and then quantified again using the KAPA Library Quantification kit. Every immunoSEQ 96-well plate was sequenced on a dedicated single-read 150-cycle Illumina NextSeq 550 flow cell. The authors processed their data as follows. Because the immunoSEQ output held only junctional sequences and lacked quality scores, the filtering could not match the filtering applied to full-length reads. Sequences were annotated with PyIR, a Python wrapper for IgBLAST v1.9, using IMGT germline references to assign V/J genes and CDR3. Reads with weak V/J assignments (E-value above 1e-6), missing CDR3, stop codons, out-of-frame junctions, or ambiguous translated residues were removed. V3J clonotypes were defined as sequences sharing the same inferred V gene, J gene, and CDR3 amino acid sequence. To compute the percentage overlap between repertoires, the number of shared unique clonotypes was divided by the size of the smaller repertoire. Repertoire richness was assessed with RTK rarefaction, the Chao1 estimator, and Recon v2.1 estimates of unobserved clonotypes. Generation probabilities for all TCRbeta clonotypes obtained by the gDNA method from a few donors were computed using OLGA. TCRdb retrieved this table from immuneACCESS and kept in-frame rearrangements only. Not all clones are present; in checked studies, unresolved V genes account for under half, and no reason is known for the remainder. Clonal size and the V and J genes are those of that table, whereas D and trimming came from the DNA. The sample data list about 1.5 million clones, and over 95% of these were observed just once. The ten top clones hold roughly 1.2% of the sample.

What was sequenced was naive CD4+ T cells sorted from blood. The cell subset or site tag for this specimen amounts to: CD45RA+ positively selected. This TCR was recovered from a man aged 25 to 40 in good health. The chain is encoded by TRBV27 joined to TRBJ2-7, with TRBD2 identical over 14 junction bases. The CDR3 corresponds to CASSLGLAGGKYEQYF. The bases read TGTGCCAGCAGTTTAGGACTAGCGGGAGGCAAATACGAGCAGTACTTC.